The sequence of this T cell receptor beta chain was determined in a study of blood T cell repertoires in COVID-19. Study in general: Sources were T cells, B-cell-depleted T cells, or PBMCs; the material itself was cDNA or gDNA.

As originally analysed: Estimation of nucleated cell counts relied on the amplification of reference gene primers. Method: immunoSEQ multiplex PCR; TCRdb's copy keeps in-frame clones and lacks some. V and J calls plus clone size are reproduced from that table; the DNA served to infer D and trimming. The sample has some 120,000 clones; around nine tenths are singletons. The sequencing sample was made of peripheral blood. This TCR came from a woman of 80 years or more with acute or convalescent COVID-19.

In DNA form, the CDR3 reads TGTGCCAGCAGTTACGGAGAACCGAACACTGAAGCTTTCTTT. Its translation is CASSYGEPNTEAFF. The rearrangement links TRBV6-6 to TRBJ1-1; no firm D call. This CDR3 comprises 14 residues. Trimming took 2 bases from V and 1 from J, leaving 8 bases between them. Germline V gene sequence: CDR1 MNHNY, CDR2 SVGAGI (reference sequence).